The clone carrying this T cell receptor (beta chain) was picked up a small number of times. Its antigen is currently unknown. The V and J ends lost 0 bases and 6 bases, in that order; junction bases with no gene match: 8. In germline, CDR1 is LGHNA, CDR2 YNFKEQ. The CDR3 loop spans 17 amino acids. This sample is drawn from a study of beta chain features in type 1 diabetes. Points from the study as a whole: Because the template was cDNA, high-expressing cells might be over-represented. There was a moderate but significant shortening of TCRB CDR3s in all four CD4+ subsets of Type 1 diabetes patients.

Isolated RNA was reverse transcribed in full, so expressed TCRB transcripts were sequenced. Data came from immunoSEQ multiplex PCR; TCRdb stores just in-frame clones and leaves some out. The table has 130,000 to 150,000 clones, over 9.5% seen once; the top ten hold 1.3%. Purities in excess of 98% were seen in all sorted populations. Sequenced: naive CD4+ T cells from blood. The sequence derives from a man aged 18 to 30 in good health. The chain carries TRBV4-2 and TRBJ2-2; the match to TRBD2 covers 9 bases. The CDR3 DNA reads TGTGCCAGCAGCCAAGAATTAGCGGGGGTAGTCCCCGGGGAGCTGTTTTTT. It codes for CASSQELAGVVPGELFF.